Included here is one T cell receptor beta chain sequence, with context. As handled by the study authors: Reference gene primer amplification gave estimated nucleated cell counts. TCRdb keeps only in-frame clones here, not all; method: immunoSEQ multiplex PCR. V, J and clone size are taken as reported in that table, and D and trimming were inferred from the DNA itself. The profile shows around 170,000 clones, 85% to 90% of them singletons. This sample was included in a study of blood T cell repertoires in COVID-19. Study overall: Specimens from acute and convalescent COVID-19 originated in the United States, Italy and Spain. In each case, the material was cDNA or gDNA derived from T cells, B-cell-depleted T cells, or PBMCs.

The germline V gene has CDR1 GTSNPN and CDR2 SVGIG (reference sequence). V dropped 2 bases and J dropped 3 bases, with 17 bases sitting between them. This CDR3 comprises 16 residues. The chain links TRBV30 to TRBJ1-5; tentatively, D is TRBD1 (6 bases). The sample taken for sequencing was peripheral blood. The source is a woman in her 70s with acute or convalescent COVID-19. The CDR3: CAWSPRGGPPNQPQHF. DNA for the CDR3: TGTGCCTGGAGTCCCCGGGGGGGGCCCCCCAATCAGCCCCAGCATTTT.